This T cell receptor beta chain was identified in a study of blood T cells in healthy people across ages. This clonotype was observed many times. V lost 5 bases, J lost 5 bases, and 6 bases stayed unmatched. The CDR3 covers 14 residues. The use of a sample-barcoded 5' primer and a J-beta primer mix characterized a second PCR of about 6 to 11 cycles. TCRdb reprocessed the 5' RACE reads via MiXCR and lists one record per CDR3 protein. The repertoire holds approximately 900,000 distinct CDR3 sequences, with about 27% as singletons. The sample was also linked to a second study, of T cells of mothers and their children.

The source of this sequence is a woman in her forties in good health. The sample taken for sequencing was blood. The rearrangement links TRBV12-3 or TRBV12-4 to TRBJ2-1; 7 bases align to TRBD1. The CDR3 loop is CASSTATGDNEQFF. The CDR3 nucleotides read TGTGCCAGCAGTACAGCTACAGGGGACAATGAGCAGTTCTTC.